Listed below are T cell receptor beta chains from one sample, sequenced in a study of T cell changes during pregnancy in multiple sclerosis. Generated by immunoSEQ multiplex PCR, the TCRdb table keeps only in-frame clones and is missing some. The sample holds tens of thousands of clones, 80% to 95% seen once. The specimen was peripheral blood, collected after pregnancy. These receptors all stem from a female donor in good health, enrolled as a control in a pregnancy study. CDR3s include the opening cysteine and the closing phenylalanine or tryptophan. A D gene is named only where the DNA matches it firmly. Clone sizes are given selectively: once, few, many, or a class where the clone is expanded.

d_call clone_size v_call cdr3_aa
TRBD1 - TRBV18 CASSRDRANTGELFF
- - TRBV27 CASSLRGYSNQPQHF
TRBD1 - TRBV19 CASRPTGDSPLHF
- - TRBV28 CASSFLLGGNQPQHF
- - TRBV27 CASNWRTEAFF
- - TRBV4-3 CASSQVWQGTLRSYNEQFF
- - TRBV28 CASSLLGAMGAFF
TRBD2 - TRBV27 CASSPGTSGNNEQFF
TRBD1 - TRBV5-1 CASNAGTGEAEAFF
- - TRBV27 CASSLSGFTGELFF
- - TRBV28 CASSPPGGVRVEKLFF
TRBD1 - TRBV29-1 CSVEGTGGSYEQYF
TRBD1 - TRBV28 CASSSTWTGSGGYTF
TRBD2 - TRBV27 CASSPGLAGAYEQYF
- - TRBV5-1 CASSLVGGANTGELFF
TRBD1 - TRBV5-4 CASSSTPTGAQPQHF
- - TRBV15 CATSKTATNEKLFF
- - TRBV18 CASSARTGEETQYF
TRBD1 once TRBV2 CASRRTGGAFF
- - TRBV5-1 CASSLRTGSSSYNEQFF
- - TRBV4-3 CASSQVLTDSNQPQHF
TRBD2 - TRBV2 CASSEFLAGNNEQFF
TRBD2 - TRBV6-4 CASSESSGGVHEQFF
TRBD1 few TRBV2 CASSEQGQDNSPLHF
- few TRBV6-6 CASSLKEGGYTF
- - TRBV6-1 CASSEKAGTISNQPQHF
- - TRBV6-5 CASSGQGHRVYEQYF
- - TRBV5-1 CASSPGEGDTDTQYF
- once TRBV14 CASSERDFGQETQYF
- - TRBV7-2 CASSTTGTSYNEQFF
TRBD1 - TRBV19 CASSRLTGSETQYF
- - TRBV29-1 CSVLRIETGAYEQYF
- - TRBV9 CASSVGPGFSTDTQYF
TRBD2 - TRBV28 CASASPGLAGGNEQYF
TRBD1 once TRBV27 CASRRLSGQGDYEQFF
- once TRBV15 CATSARSADTQYF
- once TRBV4-1 CASSQVYGTYEQYF